This T cell receptor (beta chain) came from a study of blood T cell repertoires in COVID-19. Trimming cost V 5 bases and J 9 bases; bases outside gene matches: 12. The CDR3 runs 16 residues. Germline V gives CDR1 SGHTA, CDR2 FQGNSA. Clones were sequenced by immunoSEQ multiplex PCR, and TCRdb holds only the in-frame ones, with some missing. This sample yields 130,000 to 150,000 clones, of which about 85% are seen a single time; about 5% belongs to the top ten. The V call is TRBV7-2, the J call TRBJ1-5; 11 bases are shared with TRBD1. This sequence originates from a woman aged 70-85 years with COVID-19, enrolled during active disease. The source material was peripheral blood. CDR3 protein: CASSDRTGGSHRPQHF. CDR3 coding DNA: TGTGCCAGCAGCGACCGGACAGGGGGCTCCCATCGGCCCCAGCATTTT. Combining the CDR3 with reference TRBV7-2 and TRBJ1-5 gives the whole variable domain GAGVSQSPSNKVTEKGKDVELRCDPISGHTALYWYRQSLGQGLEFLIYFQGNSAPDKSGLPSDRFSAERTGGSVSTLTIQRTQQEDSAVYLCASSDRTGGSHRPQHFGDGTRLSIL.